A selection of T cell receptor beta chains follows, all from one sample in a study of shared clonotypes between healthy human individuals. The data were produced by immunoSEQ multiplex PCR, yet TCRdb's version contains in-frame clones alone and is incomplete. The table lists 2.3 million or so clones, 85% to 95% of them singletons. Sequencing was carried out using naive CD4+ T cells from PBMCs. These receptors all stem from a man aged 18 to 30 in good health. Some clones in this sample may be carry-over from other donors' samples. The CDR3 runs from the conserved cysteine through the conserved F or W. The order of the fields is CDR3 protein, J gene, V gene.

CASSFPAYRRSTDTQYF,TRBJ2-3,TRBV27
CASNPRRDSSGNTIYF,TRBJ1-3,TRBV19
CASSLASYNEQFF,TRBJ2-1,TRBV11-3
CASTELPLSDWQNEAFF,TRBJ1-1,TRBV7-8
CASSETDSTDTQYF,TRBJ2-3,TRBV5-1
CASSRRTGTDTQYF,TRBJ2-3,TRBV5-1
CASSQDSGVVYEQYF,TRBJ2-7,TRBV4-2
CASSSRTALNTEAFF,TRBJ1-1,TRBV6-1
CASRRDQTDYGYTF,TRBJ1-2,TRBV19
CASSLETGGPKKLFF,TRBJ1-4,TRBV5-6
CASIIRQGVENQPQHF,TRBJ1-5,TRBV28
CASSVAGKNTGELFF,TRBJ2-2,TRBV9
CASSLNWGGLSEKLFF,TRBJ1-4,TRBV28
CASSPSGGGEHF,TRBJ1-5,TRBV7-9
CASSYGTGTGNTIYF,TRBJ1-3,TRBV6-5
CASSPLQMGDTEAFF,TRBJ1-1,TRBV18
CATGLAGVSTGELFF,TRBJ2-2,TRBV5-4
CATSREPETSGRDIQYF,TRBJ2-4,TRBV15
CASSGQGDIYGYTF,TRBJ1-2,TRBV2
CASSEPYGTSGLTNEQFF,TRBJ2-1,TRBV2
CASSLISASANTGELFF,TRBJ2-2,TRBV5-1
CASSSRGAQYF,TRBJ2-3,TRBV5-1
CASSPFMSADPTDTQYF,TRBJ2-3,TRBV18
CASSALGRETQYF,TRBJ2-5,TRBV9
CASSWGLAGNEQFF,TRBJ2-1,TRBV19
CASSHKDTQYF,TRBJ2-3,TRBV4-2
CASSTSPGPQHF,TRBJ1-5,TRBV7-6
CASSLASGTLGANVLTF,TRBJ2-6,TRBV11-2
CASSSGQGTYNEQFF,TRBJ2-1,TRBV11-3
CASSLVSGIGNEQFF,TRBJ2-1,TRBV7-3
CASSFTGPEAFF,TRBJ1-1,TRBV5-1
CASSQGTSGSKDTQYF,TRBJ2-3,TRBV28
CASSQDPDSPLHF,TRBJ1-6,TRBV4-1
CASSQRSGYFFYTGELFF,TRBJ2-2,TRBV14
CASSLWSADTQYF,TRBJ2-3,TRBV5-1